This T cell receptor beta chain was identified during a study of identical twins. Study-level points and caveats: While abundant cord blood beta clonotypes carried fewer insertions, memory repertoires showed no such pattern.

The CDR3 loop spans 16 amino acids. Germline V gene lookup returns CDR1 MNHEY and CDR2 SVGAGI. Trimming cost V 5 bases and J 5 bases, with 21 bases left between them. TCRdb reprocessed the 5' RACE reads via MiXCR and lists one record per CDR3 protein. This table holds approximately 700,000 distinct CDR3 sequences, 15% to 20% found once. Concerning this clonotype itself: The target antigen is unknown.

The same data also contributed to another study, on T cells expressing NK-cell markers. As reported in that work: Most of the eight sequenced donors were HCMV-seropositive; one was seronegative. The leading position in the CD3+CD56-NKG2C+ fraction of a few donors also went to these clonotypes.

The V call is TRBV6-5, the J call TRBJ1-1, with D maybe TRBD1 (5 bases). The sample comprised PBMCs. The clonotype comes from a woman aged 18-29 years in good health. CDR3 loop: CASSATRQSRGTEAFF. In nucleotides, the CDR3 is TGTGCCAGCAGTGCTACTCGACAGTCCAGAGGGACTGAAGCTTTCTTT.